The present entry profiles one T cell receptor beta chain with its context. Profiling relied on immunoSEQ multiplex PCR, and the TCRdb table lists in-frame clones only, not all of them. This sample has around 80,000 clones, with roughly 98% found just once. This specimen belongs to a study of technical replicates of blood from a few donors. Looked up from germline, CDR1 is MNHEY and CDR2 is SMNVEV (reference sequence). The J segment lost 8 bases and the V segment lost 2 bases, leaving 8 bases of the junction unmatched. The CDR3 length is 15 residues. This receptor was obtained from a human donor in good health. Sequenced sample: T cells isolated from PBMCs. The chain employs TRBV27 and TRBJ2-1, with 8 bases that match TRBD2. For the CDR3, the DNA is TGTGCCAGCAGTTTAGGCGGGAGGTGGTTCGATGAGCAGTTCTTC. Translated, it gives CASSLGGRWFDEQFF.